The 24 T cell receptor beta chains given below trace back to one sample, sequenced in a study of control samples from healthy donors and cancer patients. Libraries were prepared by immunoSEQ multiplex PCR; TCRdb keeps only in-frame clonotypes and omits some of them. The repertoire consists of roughly 100,000 clones, with about 80% occurring once and the leading ten covering less than 15%. Sequencing was carried out using blood. The origin of the receptors is a woman between 50 and 59 years old in good health.

This CDR3 reads CASSQDTAGGTDTQYF. DNA for the CDR3: TGCGCCAGCAGCCAAGATACGGCAGGGGGGACAGATACGCAGTATTTT. The chain recombines TRBV4-3 with TRBJ2-3; TRBD1 is a possible D gene (7 bases). V lost 0 bases to trimming and J lost 3 bases, with 13 bases between them. This CDR3 comprises 16 residues. The germline V gene has CDR1 LGHNA and CDR2 YSLEER.

The CDR3 sequence: CASSPPRLATGGADTQYF. The CDR3 DNA reads TGTGCCAGCAGCCCGCCGAGACTAGCAACGGGGGGCGCAGATACGCAGTATTTT. The J gene is TRBJ2-3, the V gene TRBV7-9; weak D call: TRBD2 (7 bases). This CDR3 has 18 residues. Germline CDR1 SEHNR, CDR2 FQNEAQ (reference sequence). V was shortened by 5 bases and J by 4 bases, with 25 bases between the two germline ends.

The V and J genes are TRBV11-3 and TRBJ2-1, with 7 bases matching TRBD2. V shed 3 bases and J 8 bases; nucleotides not matched to a gene: 7. The CDR3 has 14 residues. CDR1 and CDR2 from the germline V gene are SGHNT and YENEEA. The DNA of the CDR3 is TGTGCCAGCAGCTTTGGCGGGAGCAGAGATGAGCAGTTCTTC. Translation gives CASSFGGSRDEQFF.

The chain recombines TRBV7-2 with TRBJ2-5; 7 bases align to TRBD1. Germline-derived CDR1 and CDR2 are SGHTA and FQGNSA. This CDR3 has 14 amino acids. V lost 5 bases and J lost 7; bases outside the gene matches: 10. Written as DNA, the CDR3 is TGTGCCAGCAGCACCAACAGGGGCATCGGGACCCAGTACTTC. It codes for CASSTNRGIGTQYF.

This clone was detected only once. The rearrangement links TRBV5-6 to TRBJ1-5; no clear D gene. The CDR3 is 14 amino acids. V lost 0 bases to trimming and J lost 7 bases, with 11 bases between them. Germline V CDR1 and CDR2: SGHDT, YYEEEE. CDR3 protein: CASSLGGRGQPQHF. CDR3 coding DNA: TGTGCCAGCAGCTTGGGAGGGAGAGGGCAGCCCCAGCATTTT.

This clone rates as medium-sized. The rearrangement uses TRBV5-1 and TRBJ2-1; D ambiguous. Trimming removed 1 base from V and 7 bases from J, with 3 bases in between. Looked up from germline, CDR1 is SGHRS and CDR2 is YFSETQ. The CDR3 length is 11 residues. This CDR3 is CASSLSNEQFF. The CDR3 DNA is TGCGCCAGCAGCTTGTCGAATGAGCAGTTCTTC. The variable domain in full, completed from reference TRBV5-1 and TRBJ2-1, reads KAGVTQTPRYLIKTRGQQVTLSCSPISGHRSVSWYQQTPGQGLQFLFEYFSETQRNKGNFPGRFSGRQFSNSRSEMNVSTLELGDSALYLCASSLSNEQFFGPGTRLTVL.

V is TRBV6-2 or TRBV6-3 and J is TRBJ1-5; D uncertain. CDR1 is MNHEY and CDR2 is SVGEGT in the germline V gene. This CDR3 region has 15 residues. Trimming removed 4 bases from V and 3 bases from J, with 13 bases in between. The CDR3 here is CASSLFRANNQPQHF. In DNA form, the CDR3 reads TGTGCCAGCAGTTTATTTCGGGCGAACAATCAGCCCCAGCATTTT.

The rearrangement joins TRBV2 to TRBJ2-3; 9 bases are shared with TRBD2. Germline CDR1 is SNHLY and CDR2 is FYNNEI. J was trimmed by 5 bases and V by 5 bases; bases with no gene match: 8. The CDR3 covers 15 residues. CDR3: CASSPGLARGDTQYF. The CDR3 DNA follows: TGTGCCAGCAGTCCGGGACTAGCTAGGGGAGATACGCAGTATTTT.

The chain recombines TRBV9 with TRBJ2-7; 14 bases line up with TRBD2. Germline values: CDR1 SGDLS, CDR2 YYNGEE. The ends lost 4 bases at V and 0 bases at J; junction bases unmatched: 3. The CDR3 is 16 amino acids. CDR3 DNA: TGTGCCAGCAGCCCCGGACTAGCGGGGGGCTCCTACGAGCAGTACTTC. This gives the protein CASSPGLAGGSYEQYF.

The V gene is TRBV6-5, the J gene TRBJ1-1; D remains unclear. V was shortened by 2 bases and J by 6 bases, with 10 bases between the two germline ends. CDR3 length equals 13 residues. CDR1 and CDR2 (germline): MNHEY, SVGAGI. The CDR3: CASSYGRLAEAFF. CDR3 nucleotides: TGTGCCAGCAGTTACGGGCGTTTAGCTGAAGCTTTCTTT.

The chain carries TRBV7-2 and TRBJ2-1; 7 nucleotides agree with TRBD2. CDR3 size: 14 residues. The V gene's germline CDR1 is SGHTA and CDR2 FQGNSA. V gave up 6 bases and J gave up 4 bases; unmatched junction bases: 6. The CDR3 coding sequence is TGTGCCAGCAGGAGCGGGGCGGAGTACAATGAGCAGTTCTTC. As protein: CASRSGAEYNEQFF.

This sequence joins TRBV6-1 and TRBJ1-2, with 7 positions matching TRBD1. CDR1 is MNHNS, CDR2 SASEGT, per germline. This CDR3 is built from 15 residues. J lost 4 bases, V lost 3 bases, and 8 bases had no gene match. The CDR3 protein is CASSDTRTGVYGYTF. The CDR3 nucleotides read TGTGCCAGCAGTGATACACGAACAGGGGTCTATGGCTACACCTTC.

The CDR3 reads CASSFSGQTYEQYF. The CDR3 DNA sequence: TGTGCCAGCAGTTTTTCCGGACAAACCTACGAGCAGTACTTC. The chain couples TRBV27 to TRBJ2-7; possible D gene TRBD1, 5 bases. This CDR3 is 14 amino acids long. Trimming removed 3 bases at V and 2 bases at J, with 11 bases between. The germline V gene encodes CDR1 MNHEY and CDR2 SMNVEV (reference sequence).

The chain has TRBV19 and TRBJ2-7, with D uncertain. V was trimmed by 6 bases and J by 4 bases, leaving 16 bases between them. CDR1 is LNHDA, CDR2 SQIVND, per germline (reference sequence). The CDR3 is made up of 14 amino acids. CDR3 DNA sequence: TGTGCCAGTAGCCCTTTCGCGGACCTTTACGAGCAGTACTTC. The encoded protein is CASSPFADLYEQYF.

There are a few counts of this clone. This rearrangement joins TRBV2 to TRBJ1-1, with D unresolved. CDR1 is SNHLY and CDR2 is FYNNEI in the germline V gene. The CDR3 consists of 13 residues. Trimming removed 7 bases from V and 4 bases from J, with 13 bases in between. CDR3: CASKGYRSTEAFF. The CDR3, as DNA: TGTGCCAGCAAAGGATATCGGAGCACTGAAGCTTTCTTT.

The chain is built from TRBV28 and TRBJ1-4; D remains unclear. CDR3 length: 18 residues. Germline V gene data show CDR1 as MDHEN and CDR2 as SYDVKM. V lost 5 bases, J lost 0 bases, and 19 bases lay in between. Written as DNA, the CDR3 is TGTGCCAGCAGTCTGGGGAAGACTGAGTCTTCAACTAATGAAAAACTGTTTTTT. Its protein product is CASSLGKTESSTNEKLFF.

Of note for this clone: One junction end disagrees with the germline gene, perhaps due to a read error. V is TRBV5-6 and J is TRBJ1-1; weak D call: TRBD1 (6 bases). CDR1 SGHDT and CDR2 YYEEEE come from the germline V gene. The CDR3 consists of 18 residues. CDR3 sequence reads: CASSTPGQDMALNTEAFF. The CDR3 DNA follows: TGTGCTAGCAGCACACCGGGACAAGATATGGCTTTGAACACTGAAGCTTTCTTT. The full variable domain, its missing parts supplied by reference TRBV5-6 and TRBJ1-1, is DAGVTQSPTHLIKTRGQQVTLRCSPKSGHDTVSWYQQALGQGPQFIFQYYEEEERQRGNFPDRFSGHQFPNYSSELNVNALLLGDSALYLCASSTPGQDMALNTEAFFGQGTRLTVV.

The rearrangement links TRBV7-9 to TRBJ1-1; D gene uncertain. CDR3 length: 14 amino acids. Germline-derived CDR1 and CDR2 are SEHNR and FQNEAQ (reference sequence). Trimming cost V 5 bases and J 1 base, with 11 bases left between them. CDR3 sequence reads: CASSPGSWNTEAFF. The CDR3 DNA reads as TGTGCCAGCAGCCCTGGAAGTTGGAACACTGAAGCTTTCTTT.

J is TRBJ2-3 and V is TRBV24-1; D perhaps matches TRBD2 (5 bases). Between the trimmed V and J ends, which lost 3 bases and 2 bases, there was a span of 14 bases. Germline values: CDR1 KGHDR, CDR2 SFDVKD. The CDR3 contains 16 residues. Here the CDR3 DNA reads TGTGCCACCAGTGATCCCTCGGGCGGGCCCACAGATACGCAGTATTTT. This encodes CATSDPSGGPTDTQYF.

This clone occurred a few times. V is TRBV19 and J is TRBJ2-1; weak D call: TRBD1 (6 bases). The CDR3 extends over 15 amino acids. Trimming left V 0 bases short and J 5 bases short, with 11 bases between. Germline CDR1 and CDR2: LNHDA and SQIVND (reference sequence). In DNA form, the CDR3 reads TGTGCCAGTAGTATAGATCCCCAGGGGAACAATGAGCAGTTCTTC. Its protein is CASSIDPQGNNEQFF.

In this sample, this clone turned up a few times. The chain joins TRBV5-1 to TRBJ1-1; D is undetermined. V lost 2 bases and J 1 base, leaving 9 bases between the germline ends. Per germline, CDR1 SGHRS and CDR2 YFSETQ. The CDR3 spans 14 residues. The CDR3 sequence: CASSLTRKNTEAFF. The CDR3 DNA sequence: TGCGCCAGCAGCTTAACAAGGAAGAACACTGAAGCTTTCTTT.

The chain links TRBV6-5 to TRBJ2-6, with D perhaps being TRBD1 or TRBD2 (5 bases each). The CDR3 is 15 residues long. CDR1 and CDR2 (germline): MNHEY, SVGAGI. V lost 6 bases and J lost 1, with 10 bases in between. CDR3 amino acids: CASREWGSGANVLTF. DNA of the CDR3: TGTGCCAGCAGGGAGTGGGGGTCTGGGGCCAACGTCCTGACTTTC.

This clone appeared once. The chain uses TRBV28 and TRBJ1-2, with D possibly matching TRBD1 (6 bases). Germline V gene data show CDR1 as MDHEN and CDR2 as SYDVKM. V lost 6 bases, J lost 2 bases, and 19 bases lay in between. The CDR3 is 16 residues long. Here the CDR3 reads CASSLLGQLSNYGYTF. CDR3 nucleotides: TGTGCCAGCAGCCTACTGGGACAACTGAGCAACTATGGCTACACCTTC.

V and J are TRBV18 and TRBJ2-3; 7 bases agree with TRBD2. CDR1 is KGHSH and CDR2 is LQKENI in the germline V gene. The CDR3 is 16 residues long. Trimming took 2 bases from V and 5 from J; bases not matched to a gene: 10. CDR3 nucleotide sequence: TGTGCCAGCTCACCAGCATTCGCGGGAGTGATAGATACGCAGTATTTT. Protein: CASSPAFAGVIDTQYF. Full variable domain (remainder filled in from reference TRBV18 and TRBJ2-3): NAGVMQNPRHLVRRRGQEARLRCSPMKGHSHVYWYRQLPEEGLKFMVYLQKENIIDESGMPKERFSAEFPKEGPSILRIQQVVRGDSAAYFCASSPAFAGVIDTQYFGPGTRLTVL.